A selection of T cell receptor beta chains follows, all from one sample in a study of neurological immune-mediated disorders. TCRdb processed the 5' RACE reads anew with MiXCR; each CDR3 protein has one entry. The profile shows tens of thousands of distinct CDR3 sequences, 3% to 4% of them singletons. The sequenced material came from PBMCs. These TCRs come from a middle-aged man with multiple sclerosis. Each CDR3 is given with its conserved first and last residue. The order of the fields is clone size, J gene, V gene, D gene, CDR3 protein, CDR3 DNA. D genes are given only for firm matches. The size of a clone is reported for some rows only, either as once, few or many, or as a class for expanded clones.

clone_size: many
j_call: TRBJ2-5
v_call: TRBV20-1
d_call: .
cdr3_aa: CSAREPGRETQYF
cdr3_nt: TGCAGTGCTAGAGAACCAGGGAGGGAGACCCAGTACTTC

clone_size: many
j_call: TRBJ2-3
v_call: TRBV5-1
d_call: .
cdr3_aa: CASSLDGLHTDTQYF
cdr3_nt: TGCGCCAGCAGCTTGGACGGACTCCACACAGATACGCAGTATTTT

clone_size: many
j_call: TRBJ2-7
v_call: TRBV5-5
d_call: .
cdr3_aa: CASSYSLQSSHYEQYF
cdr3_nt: TGTGCCAGCAGCTATTCTTTACAGTCTTCCCACTACGAGCAGTACTTC

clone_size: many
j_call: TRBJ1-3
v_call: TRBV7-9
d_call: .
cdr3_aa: CASSLQGTGNTIYF
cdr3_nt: TGTGCCAGCAGCTTACAGGGGACGGGAAACACCATATATTTT

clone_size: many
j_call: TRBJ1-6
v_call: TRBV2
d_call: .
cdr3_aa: CASSLGGLYNSPLHF
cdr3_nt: TGTGCCAGCAGTTTAGGGGGGCTCTATAATTCACCCCTCCACTTT

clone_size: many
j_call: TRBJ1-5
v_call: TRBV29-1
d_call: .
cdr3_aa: CSVEGGRGQPQHF
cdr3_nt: TGCAGCGTTGAGGGCGGCCGGGGGCAGCCCCAGCATTTT

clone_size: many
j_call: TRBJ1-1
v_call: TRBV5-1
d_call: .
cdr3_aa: CASSFAQLNTEAFF
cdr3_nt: TGCGCCAGCAGCTTTGCCCAGTTGAACACTGAAGCTTTCTTT

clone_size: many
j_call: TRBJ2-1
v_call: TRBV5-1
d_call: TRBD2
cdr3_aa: CASSLGPSGGNEQFF
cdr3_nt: TGCGCCAGCAGCTTGGGGCCAAGCGGGGGAAATGAGCAGTTCTTC

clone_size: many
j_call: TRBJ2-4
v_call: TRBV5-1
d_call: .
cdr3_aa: CASSFGGQGDIQYF
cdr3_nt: TGCGCCAGCAGCTTTGGGGGACAAGGGGACATTCAGTACTTC

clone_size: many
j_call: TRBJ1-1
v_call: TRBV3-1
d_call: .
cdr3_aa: CASSQGTYLAFF
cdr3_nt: TGTGCCAGCAGCCAAGGGACCTATCTTGCTTTCTTT

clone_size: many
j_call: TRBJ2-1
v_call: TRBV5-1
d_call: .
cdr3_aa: CASSSGAWNEQFF
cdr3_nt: TGCGCCAGCAGCTCCGGGGCCTGGAATGAGCAGTTCTTC

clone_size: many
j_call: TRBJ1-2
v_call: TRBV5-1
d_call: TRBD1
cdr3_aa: CASSLETGGSGYTF
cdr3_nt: TGCGCCAGCAGCTTGGAGACAGGGGGCTCTGGCTACACCTTC

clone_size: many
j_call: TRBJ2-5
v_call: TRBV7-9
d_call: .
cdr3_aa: CASSSGLFGETQYF
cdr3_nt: TGTGCCAGCAGCTCCGGACTTTTCGGAGAGACCCAGTACTTC

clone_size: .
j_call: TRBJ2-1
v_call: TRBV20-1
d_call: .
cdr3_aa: CSASGRDITGDEQFF
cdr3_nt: TGCAGTGCTAGCGGCAGGGACATTACGGGGGATGAGCAGTTCTTC

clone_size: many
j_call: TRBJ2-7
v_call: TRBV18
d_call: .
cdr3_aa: CASSPDLSSYEQYF
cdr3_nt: TGTGCCAGCTCACCAGACTTAAGCTCCTACGAGCAGTACTTC

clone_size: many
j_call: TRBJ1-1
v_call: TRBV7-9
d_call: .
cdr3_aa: CASSLFGVNTEAFF
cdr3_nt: TGTGCCAGCAGCTTATTTGGGGTGAACACTGAAGCTTTCTTT

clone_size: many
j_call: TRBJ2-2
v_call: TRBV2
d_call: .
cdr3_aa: CASSEIRYTGELFF
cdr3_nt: TGTGCCAGCAGTGAAATTCGGTACACCGGGGAGCTGTTTTTT

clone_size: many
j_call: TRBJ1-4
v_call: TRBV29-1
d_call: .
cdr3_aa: CSVLENPTNEKLFF
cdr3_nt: TGCAGCGTATTGGAGAATCCAACTAATGAAAAACTGTTTTTT

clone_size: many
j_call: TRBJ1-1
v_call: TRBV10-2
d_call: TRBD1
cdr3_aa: CASYRGNTEAFF
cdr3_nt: TGCGCCAGCTACAGGGGAAACACCGAAGCTTTCTTT

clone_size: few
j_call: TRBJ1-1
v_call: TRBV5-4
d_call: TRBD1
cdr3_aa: CASSLVGQGQNTEAFF
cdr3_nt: TGTGCCAGCAGCTTGGTTGGACAGGGGCAGAACACTGAAGCTTTCTTT

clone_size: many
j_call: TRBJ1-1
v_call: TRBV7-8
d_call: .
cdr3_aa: CASSPVPGGAFF
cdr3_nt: TGTGCCAGCAGCCCTGTCCCGGGCGGAGCTTTCTTT

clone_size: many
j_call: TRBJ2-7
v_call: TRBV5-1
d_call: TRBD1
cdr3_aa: CASSQSQGVGLEQYF
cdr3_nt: TGCGCCAGCAGCCAATCCCAGGGGGTTGGTTTGGAGCAGTACTTC

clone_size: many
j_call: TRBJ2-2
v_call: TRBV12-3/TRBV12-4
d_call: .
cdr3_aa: CASSLRDVSIGELFF
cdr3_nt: TGTGCCAGCAGTTTAAGGGACGTTAGTATCGGGGAGCTGTTTTTT

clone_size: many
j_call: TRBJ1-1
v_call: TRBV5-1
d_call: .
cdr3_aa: CASSSLEGARTEAFF
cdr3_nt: TGCGCCAGCAGCTCCCTCGAAGGGGCTAGGACTGAAGCTTTCTTT

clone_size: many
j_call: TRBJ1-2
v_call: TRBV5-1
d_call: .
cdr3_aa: CASSLGQSYGYTF
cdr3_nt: TGCGCCAGCAGCTTGGGTCAGTCCTATGGCTACACCTTC

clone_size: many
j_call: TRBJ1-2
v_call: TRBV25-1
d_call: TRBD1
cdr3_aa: CASSGPDRVYGYTF
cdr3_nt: TGTGCCAGCAGTGGCCCGGACAGGGTCTATGGCTACACCTTC

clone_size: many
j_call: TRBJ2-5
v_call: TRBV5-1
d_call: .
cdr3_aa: CASSPNGQETQYF
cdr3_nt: TGCGCCAGCTCCCCGAACGGTCAAGAGACCCAGTACTTC

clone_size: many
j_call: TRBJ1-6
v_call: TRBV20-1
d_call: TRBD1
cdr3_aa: CSARGQGGNSPLHF
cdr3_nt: TGCAGTGCTAGAGGGCAGGGGGGCAATTCACCCCTCCACTTT

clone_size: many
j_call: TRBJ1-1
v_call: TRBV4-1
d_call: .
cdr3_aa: CASSPDQEVNTEAFF
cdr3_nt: TGCGCCAGCAGCCCCGACCAGGAGGTAAACACTGAAGCTTTCTTT

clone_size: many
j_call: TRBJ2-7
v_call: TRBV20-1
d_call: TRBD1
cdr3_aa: CSATDRTYEQYF
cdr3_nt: TGCAGTGCCACGGACAGGACCTACGAGCAGTACTTC

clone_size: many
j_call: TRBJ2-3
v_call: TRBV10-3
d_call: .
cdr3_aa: CAISESWGQADTQYF
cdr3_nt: TGTGCCATCAGTGAGTCTTGGGGCCAGGCAGATACGCAGTATTTT

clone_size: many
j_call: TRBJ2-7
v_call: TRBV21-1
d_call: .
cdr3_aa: CASDIRLQGPYPTYEQYF
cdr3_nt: TGTGCCAGCGACATCCGCCTACAGGGACCCTACCCAACCTACGAGCAGTACTTC

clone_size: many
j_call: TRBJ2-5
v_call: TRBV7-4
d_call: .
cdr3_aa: CASGGQRTASETQYF
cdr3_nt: TGTGCCAGCGGTGGTCAGAGGACCGCCAGCGAGACCCAGTACTTC